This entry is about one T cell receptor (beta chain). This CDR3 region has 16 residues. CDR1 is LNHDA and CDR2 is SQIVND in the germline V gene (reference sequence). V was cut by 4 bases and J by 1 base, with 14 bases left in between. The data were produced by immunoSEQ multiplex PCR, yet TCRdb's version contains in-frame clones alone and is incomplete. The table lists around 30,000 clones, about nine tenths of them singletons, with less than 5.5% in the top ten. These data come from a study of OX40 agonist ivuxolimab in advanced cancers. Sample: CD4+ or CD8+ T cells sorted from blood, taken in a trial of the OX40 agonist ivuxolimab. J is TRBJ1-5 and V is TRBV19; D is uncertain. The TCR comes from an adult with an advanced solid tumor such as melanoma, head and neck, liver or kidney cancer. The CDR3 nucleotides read TGTGCCAGTAGTAAATATCCCGAAAGGAGCAATCAGCCCCAGCATTTT. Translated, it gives CASSKYPERSNQPQHF.